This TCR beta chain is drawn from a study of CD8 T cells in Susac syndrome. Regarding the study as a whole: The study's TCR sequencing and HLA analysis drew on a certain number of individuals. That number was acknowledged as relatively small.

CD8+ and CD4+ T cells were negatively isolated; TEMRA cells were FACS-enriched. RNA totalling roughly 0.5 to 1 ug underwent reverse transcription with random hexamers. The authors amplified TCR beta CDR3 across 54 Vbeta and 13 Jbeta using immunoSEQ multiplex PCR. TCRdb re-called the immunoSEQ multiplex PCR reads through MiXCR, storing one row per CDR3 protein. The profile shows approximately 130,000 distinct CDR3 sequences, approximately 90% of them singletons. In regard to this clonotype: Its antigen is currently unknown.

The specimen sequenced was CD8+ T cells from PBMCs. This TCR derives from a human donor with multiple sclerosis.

CDR3 in amino acids: CASTGQGSFASGTLLYNEQFF. The DNA of the CDR3 is TGTGCCAGCACGGGACAGGGGAGTTTCGCTAGCGGGACGCTTTTATACAATGAGCAGTTCTTC. V and J are TRBV6-2 or TRBV6-3 and TRBJ2-1; maybe TRBD1 (10 bases). The CDR3 extends over 21 amino acids. V was cut by 7 bases and J by 4 bases, with 35 bases left in between. Germline values: CDR1 MNHEY, CDR2 SVGEGT.